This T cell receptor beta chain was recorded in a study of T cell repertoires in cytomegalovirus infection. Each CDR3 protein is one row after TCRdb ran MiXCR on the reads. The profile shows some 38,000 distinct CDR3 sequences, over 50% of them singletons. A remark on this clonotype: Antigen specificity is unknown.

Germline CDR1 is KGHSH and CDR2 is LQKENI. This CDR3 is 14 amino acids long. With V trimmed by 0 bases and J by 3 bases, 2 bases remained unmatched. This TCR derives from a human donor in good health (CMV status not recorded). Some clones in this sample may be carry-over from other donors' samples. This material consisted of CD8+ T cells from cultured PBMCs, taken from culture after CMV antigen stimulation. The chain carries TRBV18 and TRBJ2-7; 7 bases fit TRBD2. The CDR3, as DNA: TGTGCCAGCTCACCACCGGGACTATACTACGAGCAGTACTTC. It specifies CASSPPGLYYEQYF. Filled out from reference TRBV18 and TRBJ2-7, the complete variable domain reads NAGVMQNPRHLVRRRGQEARLRCSPMKGHSHVYWYRQLPEEGLKFMVYLQKENIIDESGMPKERFSAEFPKEGPSILRIQQVVRGDSAAYFCASSPPGLYYEQYFGPGTRLTVT.